These T cell receptor beta chains were read from a single sample in a study of radiation and T cells in renal cell carcinoma. Here immunoSEQ multiplex PCR was the method, and the copy in TCRdb shows in-frame clones only, minus some. The sample carries 100,000 to 150,000 clones, over 75% recorded once. The material sequenced was blood, taken from a patient whose treatment included radiotherapy and nephrectomy. The source is a man aged 45-65 years with renal cell carcinoma. CDR3s include the opening cysteine and the closing phenylalanine or tryptophan. D genes are given only for firm matches. Clone size is shown for a subset of rows, as once, few, many or a class of expanded clone.

clone_size: NA
v_call: TRBV5-1
j_call: TRBJ2-1
d_call: TRBD1
cdr3_nt: TGCGCCAGCAGCGAGGGACAGCCCTCCTACAATGAGCAGTTCTTC
cdr3_aa: CASSEGQPSYNEQFF

clone_size: NA
v_call: TRBV7-2
j_call: TRBJ2-1
d_call: NA
cdr3_nt: TGTGCCAGCAGCTTATTTCTATTGCACAATGAGCAGTTCTTC
cdr3_aa: CASSLFLLHNEQFF

clone_size: NA
v_call: TRBV6-6
j_call: TRBJ2-3
d_call: NA
cdr3_nt: TGTGCCAGCAGTTACGGGTCAGGGTCGGTAGATACGCAGTATTTT
cdr3_aa: CASSYGSGSVDTQYF

clone_size: NA
v_call: TRBV11-2
j_call: TRBJ1-1
d_call: NA
cdr3_nt: TGTGCCAGCAGCCCGACAGCCCTGAACACTGAAGCTTTCTTT
cdr3_aa: CASSPTALNTEAFF

clone_size: NA
v_call: TRBV7-8
j_call: TRBJ1-2
d_call: NA
cdr3_nt: TGTGCCAGCAGACCCCTATGGCAGGGCACTGGCTACACCTTC
cdr3_aa: CASRPLWQGTGYTF

clone_size: NA
v_call: TRBV19
j_call: TRBJ2-5
d_call: TRBD1
cdr3_nt: TGTGCCAGTACATTCGCCAGGGGGTATGGCGAGACCCAGTACTTC
cdr3_aa: CASTFARGYGETQYF

clone_size: NA
v_call: TRBV11-3
j_call: TRBJ1-1
d_call: NA
cdr3_nt: TGTGCCAGCAGCTTAGGGGTCTCTGAAGCTTTCTTT
cdr3_aa: CASSLGVSEAFF

clone_size: many
v_call: TRBV30
j_call: TRBJ1-1
d_call: NA
cdr3_nt: TGTGCCTGGAGTGGACAGGATAACACTGAAGCTTTCTTT
cdr3_aa: CAWSGQDNTEAFF

clone_size: NA
v_call: TRBV19
j_call: TRBJ2-5
d_call: NA
cdr3_nt: TGTGCCAGTAGTATAGCGGGGGCCCAAGAGACCCAGTACTTC
cdr3_aa: CASSIAGAQETQYF

clone_size: NA
v_call: TRBV11-1
j_call: TRBJ2-3
d_call: NA
cdr3_nt: TGTGCCAGCACCCGTGGGGGGAGATACACAGATACGCAGTATTTT
cdr3_aa: CASTRGGRYTDTQYF

clone_size: NA
v_call: TRBV5-1
j_call: TRBJ1-4
d_call: NA
cdr3_nt: TGCGCCAGCAGCTTGGCGGGGTCAGAACCCCCAAATTTT
cdr3_aa: CASSLAGSEPPNF

clone_size: NA
v_call: TRBV6-5
j_call: TRBJ2-1
d_call: TRBD1
cdr3_nt: TGTGCCAGCAGCCGGGACAGTTCCTACAATGAGCAGTTCTTC
cdr3_aa: CASSRDSSYNEQFF

clone_size: NA
v_call: TRBV27
j_call: TRBJ2-1
d_call: NA
cdr3_nt: TGTGCCAGCAGTTTATCATCGGCCAGGGTGCCCACCAATGAGCAGTTCTTC
cdr3_aa: CASSLSSARVPTNEQFF

clone_size: NA
v_call: TRBV27
j_call: TRBJ2-1
d_call: TRBD1
cdr3_nt: TGTGCCAGCAGCACCGGTAGGGGGCCGGAGTTCTTC
cdr3_aa: CASSTGRGPEFF

clone_size: NA
v_call: TRBV6-6
j_call: TRBJ2-1
d_call: NA
cdr3_nt: TGTGCCGGGGGGGCGGTCCATGAGCAGTTCTTC
cdr3_aa: CAGGAVHEQFF

clone_size: NA
v_call: TRBV18
j_call: TRBJ2-5
d_call: NA
cdr3_nt: TGTGCCAGCTCACCACCCGGACAGCAAGAGACCCAGTACTTC
cdr3_aa: CASSPPGQQETQYF

clone_size: NA
v_call: TRBV7-2
j_call: TRBJ1-2
d_call: NA
cdr3_nt: TGTGCCAGCAGCTTAGATGACGACGACGCTAACTATGGCTACACCTTC
cdr3_aa: CASSLDDDDANYGYTF

clone_size: once
v_call: TRBV6-5
j_call: TRBJ2-1
d_call: TRBD2
cdr3_nt: TGTGCCAGCTGGTCTAGCGGGGGGGTTGACAATGAGCAGTTCTTC
cdr3_aa: CASWSSGGVDNEQFF

clone_size: NA
v_call: TRBV2
j_call: TRBJ2-3
d_call: TRBD2
cdr3_nt: TGTGCCAGCACCCGACTAGCGATTGATGGAGATACGCAGTATTTT
cdr3_aa: CASTRLAIDGDTQYF

clone_size: NA
v_call: TRBV5-5
j_call: TRBJ2-7
d_call: TRBD2
cdr3_nt: TGTGCCAGCAGCTCGGGGGGGCCTCTTGAGCAGTACTTC
cdr3_aa: CASSSGGPLEQYF

clone_size: few
v_call: TRBV6-1
j_call: TRBJ2-5
d_call: NA
cdr3_nt: TGTGCCAGCAGTGAACAGACAGTTCAAGAGACCCAGTACTTC
cdr3_aa: CASSEQTVQETQYF

clone_size: NA
v_call: TRBV5-8
j_call: TRBJ2-4
d_call: TRBD2
cdr3_nt: TGTGCCAGCAGCTTGGTGTTGGTACTAGCGGGCCCTGGGGTCAAAAACATTCAGTACTTC
cdr3_aa: CASSLVLVLAGPGVKNIQYF

clone_size: NA
v_call: TRBV15
j_call: TRBJ1-5
d_call: NA
cdr3_nt: TGTGCCACCAGCAGTATTGTAGGTCAGCCCCAGCATTTT
cdr3_aa: CATSSIVGQPQHF

clone_size: NA
v_call: TRBV10-1
j_call: TRBJ2-1
d_call: NA
cdr3_nt: TGCGCCAGCAGTGAGTCGGGCAGGGTTCTAATCTTC
cdr3_aa: CASSESGRVLIF

clone_size: NA
v_call: TRBV19
j_call: TRBJ1-4
d_call: NA
cdr3_nt: TGTGCCAGTAGTAGGACCACCCGGGAAAAACTGTTTTTT
cdr3_aa: CASSRTTREKLFF

clone_size: NA
v_call: TRBV2
j_call: TRBJ1-1
d_call: NA
cdr3_nt: TGTGCCAGCAGCTATACCCTCGGCACTGAAGCTTTCTTT
cdr3_aa: CASSYTLGTEAFF

clone_size: NA
v_call: TRBV7-3
j_call: TRBJ2-6
d_call: NA
cdr3_nt: TGTGCCAGCAGCGCAGAGCGTGGGGCCAACGTCCTGACTTTC
cdr3_aa: CASSAERGANVLTF